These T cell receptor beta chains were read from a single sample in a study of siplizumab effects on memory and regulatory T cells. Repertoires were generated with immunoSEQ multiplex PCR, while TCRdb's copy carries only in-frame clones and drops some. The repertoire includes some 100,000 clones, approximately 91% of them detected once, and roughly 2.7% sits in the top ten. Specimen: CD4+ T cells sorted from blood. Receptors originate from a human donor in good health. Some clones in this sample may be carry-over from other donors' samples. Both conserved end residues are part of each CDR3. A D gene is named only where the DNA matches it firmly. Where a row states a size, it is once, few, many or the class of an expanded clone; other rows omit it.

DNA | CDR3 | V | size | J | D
TGTGCCAGCAGTACCAGACAGGTGGGTGGGGATTCTATGCGGACTGAAGCTTTCTTT | CASSTRQVGGDSMRTEAFF | TRBV27 | . | TRBJ1-1 | .
TGTGCCAGCATGAAGGGACGGGGCGGGGGCATTCAGTACTTC | CASMKGRGGGIQYF | TRBV2 | . | TRBJ2-4 | TRBD2
TGTGCCAGCAGCTCGAGACGCGGAGTCACAGATACGCAGTATTTT | CASSSRRGVTDTQYF | TRBV2 | once | TRBJ2-3 | .
TGTGCCAGCAGTGGGCTTCAGGGTCCGGGCAACGAGCAGTACTTC | CASSGLQGPGNEQYF | TRBV6-1 | . | TRBJ2-7 | .
TGTGCCAGCAGACCCCCTTCCGGGACAGGAGGGGATCAGCCCCAGCATTTT | CASRPPSGTGGDQPQHF | TRBV28 | . | TRBJ1-5 | TRBD1
TGTGCCAGCAGCTTACTACAGGGGATAGGCACAGATACGCAGTATTTT | CASSLLQGIGTDTQYF | TRBV5-6 | . | TRBJ2-3 | TRBD1
TGTGCCAGCAGCTTAGATAGGGGGGCAGATACGCAGTATTTT | CASSLDRGADTQYF | TRBV11-2 | . | TRBJ2-3 | .
TGTGCCTGGAGGTTAGGAGGCGGCGTAGAAAAACTGTTTTTT | CAWRLGGGVEKLFF | TRBV30 | . | TRBJ1-4 | .
TGTGCCAGTACCGGGCGTCCCCCTCAAGAGACCCAGTACTTC | CASTGRPPQETQYF | TRBV19 | . | TRBJ2-5 | .
TGTGCCAGCAGTGAAGCTGGGACAGGGGCCCAGCCCCAGCATTTT | CASSEAGTGAQPQHF | TRBV2 | . | TRBJ1-5 | TRBD1
TGTGCCAGCTCACAAGAGACAGAGGCAGATACGCAGTATTTT | CASSQETEADTQYF | TRBV18 | . | TRBJ2-3 | .
TGTGCCAGCAGTGCCCGGGACAGCACCCGTTTGAACACTGAAGCTTTCTTT | CASSARDSTRLNTEAFF | TRBV6-1 | . | TRBJ1-1 | TRBD1
TGTGCCAGTAGTCGCCCCGGGGGGGCCTCCTACGAGCAGTACTTC | CASSRPGGASYEQYF | TRBV19 | . | TRBJ2-7 | TRBD2
TGTGCCAGCAGCCAGACACAGCCAGGAACCGGGGAGCTGTTTTTT | CASSQTQPGTGELFF | TRBV4-2 | . | TRBJ2-2 | .
TGTGCCAGCCACCTCCAGGGAGATCAGCCCCAGCATTTT | CASHLQGDQPQHF | TRBV28 | . | TRBJ1-5 | .
TGTGCCAGCAGCTTAGCGGGAGGGATGAACCAAGAGACCCAGTACTTC | CASSLAGGMNQETQYF | TRBV7-9 | . | TRBJ2-5 | TRBD2
TGTGCCAGCAGGCATAGGGGACAGGGGGCTTTTGGTCACCTGAACACCGGGGAGCTGTTTTTT | CASRHRGQGAFGHLNTGELFF | TRBV27 | . | TRBJ2-2 | TRBD1
TGCGCCAGCAGCTCCGGACAGAATCAGCCCCAGCATTTT | CASSSGQNQPQHF | TRBV5-1 | once | TRBJ1-5 | .
TGTGCCAGCAGTTCCCGGGACAGGGGACCCACCGGGGAGCTGTTTTTT | CASSSRDRGPTGELFF | TRBV28 | . | TRBJ2-2 | TRBD1
TGTGCCAGCAGCTCGGGACTAGCGGAGAACACAGATACGCAGTATTTT | CASSSGLAENTDTQYF | TRBV7-3 | . | TRBJ2-3 | TRBD2
TGCGCCAGCAGCATAGATCCAGTAAACACCATATATTTT | CASSIDPVNTIYF | TRBV4-1 | . | TRBJ1-3 | .
TGCAGCGTCCCCAGGGGGGACTATGGCTACACCTTC | CSVPRGDYGYTF | TRBV29-1 | . | TRBJ1-2 | TRBD1
TGCGCCACCAGGCTGGCGGGAGGGAGCACCGGGGAGCTGTTTTTT | CATRLAGGSTGELFF | TRBV5-1 | . | TRBJ2-2 | TRBD2
TGTGCCAGCAGCTTGGCCGGGCTTAATGAAAAACTGTTTTTT | CASSLAGLNEKLFF | TRBV5-6 | . | TRBJ1-4 | .
TGTGCCAGCAGAACAGGGTTCTATGGCTACACCTTC | CASRTGFYGYTF | TRBV28 | . | TRBJ1-2 | .
TGTGCCAGCAGCGTCGGGACAGGGGGCTCCTCTGGGGCAGATACGCAGTATTTT | CASSVGTGGSSGADTQYF | TRBV5-4 | . | TRBJ2-3 | TRBD1
TGTGCCAGCAGCAGGGGAGGGATCGGGAGAGAGACCCAGTACTTC | CASSRGGIGRETQYF | TRBV6-5 | . | TRBJ2-5 | .
TGTGCCAGCAGTACTCGGGACACACAAATGAACACTGAAGCTTTCTTT | CASSTRDTQMNTEAFF | TRBV27 | . | TRBJ1-1 | .
TGTGCCAGCAGCCGGCAGCGGACGGTGATGCGTGAGCAGTTCTTC | CASSRQRTVMREQFF | TRBV6-6 | . | TRBJ2-1 | .
TGTGCTAGCAGCTTAGCCGGACAGGGTGGGGTAAATGAGCAGTTCTTC | CASSLAGQGGVNEQFF | TRBV7-7 | . | TRBJ2-1 | TRBD1
TGCGCCAGCAGACCACCCGGGACTAGCGGCGCTAATGAGCAGTTCTTC | CASRPPGTSGANEQFF | TRBV5-1 | . | TRBJ2-1 | TRBD2
TGTGCCAGCAGTTTAGCGGGACAGGCCCTCTACGAGCAGTACTTC | CASSLAGQALYEQYF | TRBV27 | once | TRBJ2-7 | TRBD1
TGTGCCAGCAGCGCACCGGGCCAGGCATACGAGCAGTACTTC | CASSAPGQAYEQYF | TRBV28 | . | TRBJ2-7 | .
TGTGCCAGCAGCTTGGAAGGCAGGGGCCCTCAAGAGACCCAGTACTTC | CASSLEGRGPQETQYF | TRBV5-8 | . | TRBJ2-5 | .
TGTGCCAGCAGCTTAGCGGGAGAATACTATGAGCAGTTCTTC | CASSLAGEYYEQFF | TRBV11-2 | . | TRBJ2-1 | .
TGTGCCAGCAGCTTGGGCGACAGACCATCTGGGGCCAACGTCCTGACTTTC | CASSLGDRPSGANVLTF | TRBV7-9 | . | TRBJ2-6 | .
TGTGCCAGCAGCCAATATTCCTGGGGCACAGATACGCAGTATTTT | CASSQYSWGTDTQYF | TRBV6-1 | . | TRBJ2-3 | .
TGTGCCAGCAGCTCCTGGGACAGGGGGGGCTACGAGCAGTACTTC | CASSSWDRGGYEQYF | TRBV7-9 | . | TRBJ2-7 | TRBD1
TGTGCCAGCAGCTCAAACGTACCGGGACAGGGGAGGCATGGCTACACCTTC | CASSSNVPGQGRHGYTF | TRBV7-9 | many | TRBJ1-2 | TRBD1
TGTGCCAGCAGCTTAGCGCCCCTGGATACGCAGTATTTT | CASSLAPLDTQYF | TRBV7-8 | once | TRBJ2-3 | .
TGTGCCAGCAGCCGGGCCTCGACTACCTATGGCTACACCTTC | CASSRASTTYGYTF | TRBV28 | once | TRBJ1-2 | .
TGTGCCAGCAGCTTAGAAGGGGCGGAGGATACGCAGTATTTT | CASSLEGAEDTQYF | TRBV7-6 | . | TRBJ2-3 | .
TGTGCCAGCTCCCCTTTGGGCGGGAGTTGGGGAGTGGAGCTGTTTTTT | CASSPLGGSWGVELFF | TRBV7-9 | . | TRBJ2-2 | TRBD2
TGCGCCAGCAGTCCCGCGTCGGGCGGCACAGATACGCAGTATTTT | CASSPASGGTDTQYF | TRBV5-1 | . | TRBJ2-3 | .
TGTGCCTCCACTCCCGGGGGCAAGGGGGGACAGCCCCAGCATTTT | CASTPGGKGGQPQHF | TRBV27 | . | TRBJ1-5 | .
TGTGCCAGCAGCTTCAGAGGTACCGGATTCCCAGATACGCAGTATTTT | CASSFRGTGFPDTQYF | TRBV11-1 | . | TRBJ2-3 | .
TGCGCCAGCAGACCCACCGATAGCAATCAGCCCCAGCATTTT | CASRPTDSNQPQHF | TRBV5-1 | . | TRBJ1-5 | .
TGTGCCAGCAGCGTAGCACCGGGCCCTAGCGGAAACAATGAGCAGTTCTTC | CASSVAPGPSGNNEQFF | TRBV9 | . | TRBJ2-1 | TRBD2
TGTGCTAGTGGTTATGCCCCTTACGAGCAGTACTTC | CASGYAPYEQYF | TRBV12-5 | . | TRBJ2-7 | .
TGTGCCAGCAGCATCCTCGGGAGGGGGGCGGCCGGGGAGCTGTTTTTT | CASSILGRGAAGELFF | TRBV5-6 | . | TRBJ2-2 | TRBD2
TGTGCCAGCAGCAAGGGACAGGGCACCACAGATACGCAGTATTTT | CASSKGQGTTDTQYF | TRBV7-9 | . | TRBJ2-3 | TRBD1
TGCGCCAGCAGCTTTAGCCTAGCGGGAGGGTTGGATACGCAGTATTTT | CASSFSLAGGLDTQYF | TRBV5-1 | . | TRBJ2-3 | TRBD2
TGTGCCAGCAGTTTGGACAGGGCCCGGACGGGGTATGGCTACACCTTC | CASSLDRARTGYGYTF | TRBV28 | once | TRBJ1-2 | TRBD1
TGTGCCAGCAGCTTAGTGGGACTAGATTTATCCGGGGCCAACGTCCTGACTTTC | CASSLVGLDLSGANVLTF | TRBV7-8 | . | TRBJ2-6 | TRBD2
TGCGCCAGCAGTGACAGGACAACACCCTACGAGCAGTACTTC | CASSDRTTPYEQYF | TRBV10-1 | . | TRBJ2-7 | .
TGTGCCAGCAGCTTACCGAGGGGCCAGACCACCGGGGAGCTGTTTTTT | CASSLPRGQTTGELFF | TRBV7-9 | . | TRBJ2-2 | .
TGTGCCAGCAGCTCAGTAACTTACTCTGGAAACACCATATATTTT | CASSSVTYSGNTIYF | TRBV5-8 | . | TRBJ1-3 | .
TGCGCCAGCAGCCCCGGACTTTTTACGCATGTTGCAGCTTTCTTT | CASSPGLFTHVAAFF | TRBV5-1 | . | TRBJ1-1 | .
TGTGCCAGTAGTATAGATTCCCTGGGGGAGCAGTACTTC | CASSIDSLGEQYF | TRBV19 | . | TRBJ2-7 | .
TGTGCCAGCTCTCCTCAACCGGGGTTTATGGAGCAGTACTTC | CASSPQPGFMEQYF | TRBV7-8 | . | TRBJ2-7 | .